This entry describes one T cell receptor (beta chain). This sample was taken from a study of blood T cell repertoires in COVID-19. Whole-study context: Both acute and convalescent COVID-19 samples were obtained from the United States, Italy and Spain.

The CDR3 sequence is 16 residues long. Germline values: CDR1 SNHLY, CDR2 FYNNEI. The J segment lost 5 bases and the V segment lost 10 bases, leaving 19 bases of the junction unmatched. Source study methods: Amplifying reference gene primers gave estimates of nucleated cell counts. Using immunoSEQ multiplex PCR, the repertoire was profiled, and TCRdb retains in-frame clones only, with some absent. Clone size and V and J calls were adopted from that table, with D and trimming inferred from the DNA. The table has 150,000 or so clones, 93% seen once. The chain uses TRBV2 and TRBJ2-5; 7 bases fit TRBD1. The TCR comes from a woman aged 60 to 75 with COVID-19, enrolled during active disease. Source material: peripheral blood. DNA for the CDR3: TGTGCCAACCCCGGGACAGCAACTTTGCCGCTGGAGACCCAGTACTTC. Protein: CANPGTATLPLETQYF.